Following are 25 T cell receptor beta chains from one sample sequenced in a study of blood T cell repertoires in COVID-19. Some clones are missing from TCRdb's copy, which holds only in-frame ones; the method was immunoSEQ multiplex PCR. The sample holds 71,000 or so clones, 70% to 85% seen once. The sample was peripheral blood. Receptors originate from a man in his 70s with acute or convalescent COVID-19.

This sequence joins TRBV28 and TRBJ2-6; tentatively, D is TRBD1 (6 bases). The CDR3 length is 15 residues. V was pared by 6 bases and J by 4 bases, with 13 bases between. CDR1 and CDR2 (germline): MDHEN, SYDVKM. CDR3 nucleotides: TGTGCCAGCAGATCAGGGGAAGCCGGGGCCAACGTCCTGACTTTC. It yields the protein CASRSGEAGANVLTF. The variable domain in full, completed from reference TRBV28 and TRBJ2-6, reads DVKVTQSSRYLVKRTGEKVFLECVQDMDHENMFWYRQDPGLGLRLIYFSYDVKMKEKGDIPEGYSVSREKKERFSLILESASTNQTSMYLCASRSGEAGANVLTFGAGSRLTVL.

The rearrangement uses TRBV24-1 and TRBJ2-1, with 12 bases identical to TRBD2. Germline-derived CDR1 and CDR2 are KGHDR and SFDVKD. With 3 bases clipped from V and 8 bases from J, the junction kept 10 bases outside the gene matches. This CDR3 spans 17 amino acids. The CDR3 DNA follows: TGTGCCACCAGTGATCCACAGACTAGCGGGAGTCTTGATGAGCAGTTCTTC. Its protein is CATSDPQTSGSLDEQFF.

The CDR3 bases are TGTGCCAGCTTCCCAGGTTGGACGGACAGCGTGACCTACGAGCAGTACTTC. Translating gives CASFPGWTDSVTYEQYF. The chain combines TRBV2 with TRBJ2-7; D is perhaps TRBD1 (6 bases). CDR1 and CDR2 (germline): SNHLY, FYNNEI. The CDR3 sequence is 17 residues long. V shed 8 bases and J shed 2 bases, with 25 bases lying between them.

The genes are TRBV3-1 (or the pseudogene TRBV3-2) and TRBJ1-2; possible D gene TRBD1, 5 bases. The CDR3 is made up of 14 amino acids. V was pared by 1 base and J by 2 bases, with 8 bases between. Germline assignment: CDR1 LGHDT and CDR2 YNNKEL (reference sequence). The CDR3 sequence: CASSQATGNYGYTF. CDR3 DNA sequence: TGTGCCAGCAGCCAAGCCACAGGAAACTATGGCTACACCTTC.

The genes are TRBV11-2 and TRBJ1-5; 7 bases are a match to TRBD1. Germline V CDR1 and CDR2: SGHAT, FQNNGV. CDR3 length equals 14 residues. Trimming took 5 bases from V and 5 from J; bases not matched to a gene: 6. Here the CDR3 reads CASSRGGRDQPQHF. The CDR3 region has the DNA TGTGCCAGCAGCAGAGGGGGCCGGGATCAGCCCCAGCATTTT.

The chain employs TRBV4-2 and TRBJ2-2; 7 bases line up with TRBD2. CDR3 size: 17 residues. The germline gives CDR1 LGHNA, CDR2 YNFKEQ. The ends lost 0 bases at V and 0 bases at J; junction bases unmatched: 4. The CDR3 spells CASSQDKAGANTGELFF. CDR3 coding DNA: TGTGCCAGCAGCCAAGATAAGGCGGGGGCGAACACCGGGGAGCTGTTTTTT.

The chain carries TRBV6-1 and TRBJ1-4, with D uncertain. Germline-derived CDR1 and CDR2 are MNHNS and SASEGT. The CDR3 loop spans 13 amino acids. Trimming took off 1 base at V and 8 bases at J, with 8 bases between the two ends. CDR3: CASSEGHQEKLFF. CDR3 nucleotide sequence: TGTGCCAGCAGTGAAGGCCACCAGGAAAAACTGTTTTTT.

Judged by abundance, this clone is medium-sized. The V gene is TRBV5-8, the J gene TRBJ1-1, with 9 bases identical to TRBD1. Germline loops: CDR1 SGHTS, CDR2 YDEGEE. V lost 4 bases to trimming and J lost 4 bases; unmatched junction nucleotides: 11. The CDR3 covers 16 residues. CDR3 nucleotides: TGTGCCAGCAGCCCCGCCGGGACAGGGAGCGCCACTGAAGCTTTCTTT. Amino acids: CASSPAGTGSATEAFF.

The V call is TRBV7-3, the J call TRBJ1-3; a possible D gene is TRBD1 (5 bases). V gave up 1 base and J gave up 9 bases, with 10 bases separating them. This CDR3 has 13 residues. Germline CDR1 reads SGHTA; CDR2 reads FQGTGA. The CDR3 spells CASSLIGGGTIYF. The CDR3 region has the DNA TGTGCCAGCAGCTTAATTGGGGGAGGCACCATATATTTT.

The J gene is TRBJ2-1, the V gene TRBV19, with 9 bases fitting TRBD2. V was pared by 5 bases and J by 4 bases, with 6 bases of the junction left unmatched. This CDR3 has 15 residues. Germline lookup yields CDR1 LNHDA and CDR2 SQIVND (reference sequence). As DNA, the CDR3 is TGTGCCAGTAGTCTCCGACTAGCGGAGTACAATGAGCAGTTCTTC. Translated: CASSLRLAEYNEQFF. The entire variable domain, with the rest obtained from reference TRBV19 and TRBJ2-1, is as follows: DGGITQSPKYLFRKEGQNVTLSCEQNLNHDAMYWYRQDPGQGLRLIYYSQIVNDFQKGDIAEGYSVSREKKESFPLTVTSAQKNPTAFYLCASSLRLAEYNEQFFGPGTRLTVL.

This chain links TRBV19 with TRBJ2-3; possibly TRBD2 for D (5 bases). CDR3 length equals 15 residues. V lost 6 bases to trimming and J lost 4 bases, with 17 bases between them. Germline-derived CDR1 and CDR2 are LNHDA and SQIVND (reference sequence). The CDR3 loop is CASSPGGVTADTQYF. The CDR3 DNA follows: TGTGCCAGTAGCCCCGGAGGAGTAACGGCAGATACGCAGTATTTT.

V and J are TRBV7-9 and TRBJ2-5, with a possible D match to TRBD1 (7 bases). The CDR3 extends over 19 amino acids. Trimming took off 5 bases at V and 1 base at J, with 26 bases between the two ends. Germline V gene data show CDR1 as SEHNR and CDR2 as FQNEAQ (reference sequence). The CDR3 loop is CASSRLKTGGTEFQETQYF. The CDR3 DNA follows: TGTGCCAGCAGCCGGCTCAAGACTGGCGGGACAGAGTTCCAAGAGACCCAGTACTTC.

The chain is built from TRBV11-3 and TRBJ1-1; D gene unclear. Between the trimmed V and J ends, which lost 1 base and 7 bases, there was a span of 10 bases. Per germline, CDR1 SGHNT and CDR2 YENEEA. This CDR3 region has 13 residues. CDR3 sequence (DNA): TGTGCCAGCAGCTTAGGGTTAGGGAGTGAAGCTTTCTTT. Its translation: CASSLGLGSEAFF. Looking up the rest from reference TRBV11-3 and TRBJ1-1 gives the full variable domain: EAGVVQSPRYKIIEKKQPVAFWCNPISGHNTLYWYLQNLGQGPELLIRYENEEAVDDSQLPKDRFSAERLKGVDSTLKIQPAELGDSAVYLCASSLGLGSEAFFGQGTRLTVV.

The V and J genes are TRBV3-1 (or the pseudogene TRBV3-2) and TRBJ2-7; a possible D gene is TRBD1 (7 bases). Trimming cost V 4 bases and J 3 bases, with 19 bases left between them. Germline assignment: CDR1 LGHDT and CDR2 YNNKEL (reference sequence). The CDR3 loop spans 16 amino acids. CDR3 in DNA: TGTGCCAGCAGCCCTGACGCAGGGGGGAGCTACTACGAGCAGTACTTC. Protein sequence: CASSPDAGGSYYEQYF.

The chain's CDR3 is CASGTAIINQPQHF. The CDR3 bases are TGTGCCAGCGGGACAGCAATTATCAATCAGCCCCAGCATTTT. The rearrangement links TRBV6-6 to TRBJ1-5, with 7 bases lining up with TRBD1. V shed 8 bases, J shed 3 bases, and the junction held 7 bases outside the gene matches. Germline assignment: CDR1 MNHNY and CDR2 SVGAGI (reference sequence). The CDR3 runs to 14 residues.

The J gene is TRBJ1-5, the V gene TRBV28; the match to TRBD1 covers 9 bases. Germline CDR1 MDHEN, CDR2 SYDVKM. The CDR3 is 14 residues long. V trimming: 4 bases; J trimming: 5 bases; junction bases outside the gene matches: 3. The CDR3, as DNA: TGTGCCAGCAGTTCCCGACAGGGGGATCAGCCCCAGCATTTT. Translated, it gives CASSSRQGDQPQHF.

This chain uses TRBV28 with TRBJ2-3, with D perhaps TRBD2 (5 bases). The CDR3 is made up of 15 amino acids. Germline V gene lookup returns CDR1 MDHEN and CDR2 SYDVKM. V lost 3 bases, J lost 3 bases, and 13 bases lay in between. The CDR3 DNA follows: TGTGCCAGCAGTTTCCCGCGGGCCGGGACAGATACGCAGTATTTT. It translates to CASSFPRAGTDTQYF.

The chain employs TRBV11-2 and TRBJ2-5, with D unclear. V was shortened by 4 bases and J by 5 bases, with 14 bases between the two germline ends. The CDR3 extends over 14 amino acids. Looked up from germline, CDR1 is SGHAT and CDR2 is FQNNGV. CDR3 nucleotides: TGTGCCAGCAGCTCCGCCCTAGGTCGGGAGACCCAGTACTTC. It codes for CASSSALGRETQYF.

The chain recombines TRBV7-9 with TRBJ2-1; 10 bases map to TRBD2. The CDR3 runs to 15 residues. Unmatched junction bases numbered 6, after V lost 6 bases and J lost 4 bases. CDR1 and CDR2 from the germline V gene are SEHNR and FQNEAQ (reference sequence). The CDR3 DNA reads as TGTGCCAGCAGTTCCGGACTAGCGGAGTACAATGAGCAGTTCTTC. Translated, it gives CASSSGLAEYNEQFF.

This clone was picked up one time. CDR3 amino acids: CSVRTGPNTEAFF. CDR3 DNA: TGCAGCGTGCGGACAGGACCGAACACTGAAGCTTTCTTT. This chain joins TRBV29-1 and TRBJ1-1, with TRBD1 identical over 7 bases. J was trimmed by 1 base and V by 6 bases; bases with no gene match: 5. This CDR3 has 13 amino acids. CDR1 SQVTM and CDR2 ANQGSEA come from the germline V gene.

This chain connects TRBV5-1 to TRBJ2-2, with D uncertain. V dropped 0 bases and J dropped 4 bases, with 7 bases sitting between them. CDR1 is SGHRS, CDR2 YFSETQ, per germline. The CDR3 totals 14 residues. CDR3 amino acids: CASSLDSPTGELFF. DNA for the CDR3: TGCGCCAGCAGCTTGGACAGCCCCACCGGGGAGCTGTTTTTT.

This clone was seen a few times. The rearrangement joins TRBV27 to TRBJ2-2; D not resolved. The germline CDR1 and CDR2 sequences are MNHEY and SMNVEV (reference sequence). The CDR3 contains 11 residues. Trimming stripped 5 bases from V and 6 bases from J, with 4 bases between. CDR3 residues: CASSRAGELFF. The CDR3 DNA reads as TGTGCCAGCAGTCGGGCCGGGGAGCTGTTTTTT.

This clone has more than one count but fewer than ten. The genes are TRBV7-4 and TRBJ2-5; TRBD2 matches 16 bases. After removal of 5 bases from V and 3 bases from J, the junction contained 6 bases not matched to a gene. Germline V gene sequence: CDR1 SGHVT, CDR2 SQSDAQ. The CDR3 loop spans 17 amino acids. As DNA, the CDR3 is TGTGCCAGCAGCGTAGGGACTAGCGGGAGGGGGGAAGAGACCCAGTACTTC. Translated: CASSVGTSGRGEETQYF.

The chain uses TRBV5-1 and TRBJ1-1, with 11 bases fitting TRBD1. V lost 0 bases, J lost 5 bases, and 9 bases stayed unmatched. The V gene's germline CDR1 is SGHRS and CDR2 YFSETQ. This CDR3 region has 17 residues. The CDR3 region has the DNA TGCGCCAGCAGCTTGGTAGGACAGGGGGCGGGGGAGACTGAAGCTTTCTTT. Protein sequence: CASSLVGQGAGETEAFF.

V gene TRBV15 combines with J gene TRBJ1-1; no firm D call. CDR3 length: 14 residues. Germline-derived CDR1 and CDR2 are LNHNV and YYDKDF (reference sequence). Trimming removed 0 bases from V and 7 bases from J, with 12 bases in between. CDR3 region: CATSRDMRENEAFF. CDR3 nucleotides: TGTGCCACCAGCAGAGATATGCGGGAAAATGAAGCTTTCTTT. The full variable domain, with the rest looked up from reference TRBV15 and TRBJ1-1, is DAMVIQNPRYQVTQFGKPVTLSCSQTLNHNVMYWYQQKSSQAPKLLFHYYDKDFNNEADTPDNFQSRRPNTSFCFLDIRSPGLGDTAMYLCATSRDMRENEAFFGQGTRLTVV.